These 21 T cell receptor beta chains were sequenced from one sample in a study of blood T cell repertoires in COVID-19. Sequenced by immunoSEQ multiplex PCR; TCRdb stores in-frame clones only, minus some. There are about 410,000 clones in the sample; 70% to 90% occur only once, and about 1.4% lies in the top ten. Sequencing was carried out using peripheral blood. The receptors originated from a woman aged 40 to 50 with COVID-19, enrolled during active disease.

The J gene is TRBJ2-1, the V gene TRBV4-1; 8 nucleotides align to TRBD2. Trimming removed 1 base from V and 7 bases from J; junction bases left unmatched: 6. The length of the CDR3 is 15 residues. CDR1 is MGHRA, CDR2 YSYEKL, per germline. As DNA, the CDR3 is TGCGCCAGCAGCCAAGGTCCGGGGGGGAGGAATGAGCAGTTCTTC. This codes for CASSQGPGGRNEQFF.

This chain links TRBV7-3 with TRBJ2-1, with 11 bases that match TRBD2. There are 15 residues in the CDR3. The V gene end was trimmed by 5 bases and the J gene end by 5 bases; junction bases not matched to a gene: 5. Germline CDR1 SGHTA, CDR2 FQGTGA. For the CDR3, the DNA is TGTGCCAGCAGCGTTTCTAGCGGGGGGAACAATGAGCAGTTCTTC. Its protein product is CASSVSSGGNNEQFF.

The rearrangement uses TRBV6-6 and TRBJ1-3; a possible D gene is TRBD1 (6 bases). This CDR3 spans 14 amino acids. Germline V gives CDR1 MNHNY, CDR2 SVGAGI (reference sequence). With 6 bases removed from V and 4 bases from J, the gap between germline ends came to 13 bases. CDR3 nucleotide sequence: TGTGCCAGCAGCTTGGACAGCTCAGGAAACACCATATATTTT. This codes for CASSLDSSGNTIYF.

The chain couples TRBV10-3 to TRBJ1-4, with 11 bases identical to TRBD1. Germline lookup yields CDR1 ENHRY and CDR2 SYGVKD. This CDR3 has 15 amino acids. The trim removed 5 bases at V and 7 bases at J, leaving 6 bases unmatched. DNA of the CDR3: TGTGCCATCAGTCGGTCCGGGACAGGGGGTGAAAAACTGTTTTTT. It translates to CAISRSGTGGEKLFF.

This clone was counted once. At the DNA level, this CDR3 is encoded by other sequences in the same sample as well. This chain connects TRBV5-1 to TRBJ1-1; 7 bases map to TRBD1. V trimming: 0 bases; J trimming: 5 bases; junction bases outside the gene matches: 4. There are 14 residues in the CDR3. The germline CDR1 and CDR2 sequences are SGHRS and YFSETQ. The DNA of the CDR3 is TGCGCCAGCAGCTTGGAAGGGGGCTTAACTGAAGCTTTCTTT. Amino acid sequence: CASSLEGGLTEAFF.

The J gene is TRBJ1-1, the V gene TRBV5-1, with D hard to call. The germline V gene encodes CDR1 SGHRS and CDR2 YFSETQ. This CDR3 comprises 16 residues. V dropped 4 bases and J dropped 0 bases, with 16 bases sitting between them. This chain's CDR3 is CASSPDGLGMNTEAFF. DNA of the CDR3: TGCGCCAGCAGCCCCGATGGGCTTGGCATGAACACTGAAGCTTTCTTT.

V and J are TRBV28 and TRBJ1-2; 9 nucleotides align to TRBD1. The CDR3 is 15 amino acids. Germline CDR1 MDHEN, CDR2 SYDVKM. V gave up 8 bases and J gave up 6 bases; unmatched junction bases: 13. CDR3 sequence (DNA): TGTGCCAGCGTCTCTATGGGACAGGGAAGGAATGGCTACACCTTC. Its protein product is CASVSMGQGRNGYTF.

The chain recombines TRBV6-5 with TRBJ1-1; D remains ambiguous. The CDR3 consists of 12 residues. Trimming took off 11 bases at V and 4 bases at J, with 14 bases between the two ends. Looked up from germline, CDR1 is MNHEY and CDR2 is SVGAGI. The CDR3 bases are TGTGCCTCGTGGAGTAGGAGCACTGAAGCTTTCTTT. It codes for CASWSRSTEAFF.

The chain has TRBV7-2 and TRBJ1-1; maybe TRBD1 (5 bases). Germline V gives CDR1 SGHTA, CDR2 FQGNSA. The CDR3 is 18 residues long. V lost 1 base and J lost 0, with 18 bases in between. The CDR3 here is CASSLGLTTAAMNTEAFF. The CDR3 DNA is TGTGCCAGCAGCTTAGGCCTTACGACAGCAGCGATGAACACTGAAGCTTTCTTT. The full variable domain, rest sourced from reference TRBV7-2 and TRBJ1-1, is GAGVSQSPSNKVTEKGKDVELRCDPISGHTALYWYRQSLGQGLEFLIYFQGNSAPDKSGLPSDRFSAERTGGSVSTLTIQRTQQEDSAVYLCASSLGLTTAAMNTEAFFGQGTRLTVV.

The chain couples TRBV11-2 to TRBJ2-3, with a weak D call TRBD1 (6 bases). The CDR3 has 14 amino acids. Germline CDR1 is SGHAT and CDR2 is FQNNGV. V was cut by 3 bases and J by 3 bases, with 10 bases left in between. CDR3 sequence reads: CASSFTGTTDTQYF. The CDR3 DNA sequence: TGTGCCAGCAGCTTTACAGGGACGACAGATACGCAGTATTTT. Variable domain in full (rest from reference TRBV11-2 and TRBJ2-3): EAGVAQSPRYKIIEKRQSVAFWCNPISGHATLYWYQQILGQGPKLLIQFQNNGVVDDSQLPKDRFSAERLKGVDSTLKIQPAKLEDSAVYLCASSFTGTTDTQYFGPGTRLTVL.

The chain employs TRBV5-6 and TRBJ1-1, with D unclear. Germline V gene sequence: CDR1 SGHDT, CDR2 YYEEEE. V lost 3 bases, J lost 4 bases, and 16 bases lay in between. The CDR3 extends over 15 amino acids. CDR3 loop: CASSSPGVFGTEAFF. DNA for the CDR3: TGTGCCAGCAGCTCTCCCGGGGTTTTCGGCACTGAAGCTTTCTTT.

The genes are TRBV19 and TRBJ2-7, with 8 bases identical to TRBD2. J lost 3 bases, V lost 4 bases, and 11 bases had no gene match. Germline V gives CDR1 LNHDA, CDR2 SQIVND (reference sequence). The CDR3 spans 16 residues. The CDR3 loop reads CASSRSPGGAGYEQYF. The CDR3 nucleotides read TGTGCCAGTAGTAGGTCACCCGGGGGGGCGGGCTACGAGCAGTACTTC.

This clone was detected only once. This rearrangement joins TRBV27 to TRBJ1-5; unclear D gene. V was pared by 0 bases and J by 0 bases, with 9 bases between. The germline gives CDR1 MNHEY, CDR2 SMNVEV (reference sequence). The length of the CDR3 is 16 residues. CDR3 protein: CASSLSLGLSNQPQHF. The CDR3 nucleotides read TGTGCCAGCAGTTTATCGCTGGGCCTTAGCAATCAGCCCCAGCATTTT.

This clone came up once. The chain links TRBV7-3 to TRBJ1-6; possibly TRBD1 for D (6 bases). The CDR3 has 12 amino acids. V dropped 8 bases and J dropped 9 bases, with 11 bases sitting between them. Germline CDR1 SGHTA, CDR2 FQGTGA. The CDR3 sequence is CASQQGLSPLHF. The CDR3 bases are TGTGCCAGCCAACAGGGTCTTTCACCCCTCCACTTT.

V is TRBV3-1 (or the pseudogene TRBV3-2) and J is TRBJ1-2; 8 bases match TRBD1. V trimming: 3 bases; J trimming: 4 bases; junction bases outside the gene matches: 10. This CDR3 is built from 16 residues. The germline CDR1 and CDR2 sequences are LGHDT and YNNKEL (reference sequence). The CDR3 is CASSHPPGQASYGYTF. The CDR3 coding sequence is TGTGCCAGCAGCCATCCCCCGGGACAGGCCTCCTATGGCTACACCTTC.

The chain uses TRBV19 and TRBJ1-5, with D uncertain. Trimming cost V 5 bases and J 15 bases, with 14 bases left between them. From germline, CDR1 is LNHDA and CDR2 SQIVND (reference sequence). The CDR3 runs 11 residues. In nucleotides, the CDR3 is TGTGCCAGTAGTTCTATTCCTTCTAGGCATTTT. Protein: CASSSIPSRHF.

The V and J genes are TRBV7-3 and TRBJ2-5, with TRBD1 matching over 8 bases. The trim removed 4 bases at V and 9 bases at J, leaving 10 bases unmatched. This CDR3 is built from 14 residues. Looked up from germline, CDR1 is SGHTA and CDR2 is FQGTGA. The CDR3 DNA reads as TGTGCCAGCAGCTCCACAGGGGGGTCCTGGGCCCAGTACTTC. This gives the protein CASSSTGGSWAQYF.

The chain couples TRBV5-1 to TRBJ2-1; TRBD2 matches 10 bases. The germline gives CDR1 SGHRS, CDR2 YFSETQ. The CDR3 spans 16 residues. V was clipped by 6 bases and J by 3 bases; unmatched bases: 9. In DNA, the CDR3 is TGCGCCAGCATGGAAGTAAAGCGGGGGGGCTACAATGAGCAGTTCTTC. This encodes CASMEVKRGGYNEQFF. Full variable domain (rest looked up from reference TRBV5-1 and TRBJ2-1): KAGVTQTPRYLIKTRGQQVTLSCSPISGHRSVSWYQQTPGQGLQFLFEYFSETQRNKGNFPGRFSGRQFSNSRSEMNVSTLELGDSALYLCASMEVKRGGYNEQFFGPGTRLTVL.

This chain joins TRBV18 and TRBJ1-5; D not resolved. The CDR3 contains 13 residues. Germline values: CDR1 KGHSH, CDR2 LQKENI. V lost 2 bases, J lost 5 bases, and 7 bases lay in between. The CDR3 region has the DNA TGTGCCAGCTCACCATTAGGAGATCAGCCCCAGCATTTT. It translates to CASSPLGDQPQHF.

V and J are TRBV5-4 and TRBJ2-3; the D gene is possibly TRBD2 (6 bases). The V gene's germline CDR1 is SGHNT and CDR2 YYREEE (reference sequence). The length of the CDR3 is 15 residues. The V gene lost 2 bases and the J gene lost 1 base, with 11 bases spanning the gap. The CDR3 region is CASSFRLEGTDTQYF. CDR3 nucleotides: TGTGCCAGCAGCTTTCGACTAGAGGGCACAGATACGCAGTATTTT.

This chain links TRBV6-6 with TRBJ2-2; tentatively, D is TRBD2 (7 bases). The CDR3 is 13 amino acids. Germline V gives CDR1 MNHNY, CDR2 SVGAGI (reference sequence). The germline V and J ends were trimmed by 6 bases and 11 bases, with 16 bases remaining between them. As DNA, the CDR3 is TGTGCCAGCAGCCCCCCGGGGGGCAGAGAGCTGTTTTTT. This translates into CASSPPGGRELFF.